This T cell receptor (beta chain) was identified in a study of T cell changes during pregnancy in multiple sclerosis. TCRdb keeps only in-frame clones here, not all; method: immunoSEQ multiplex PCR. The sample yields tens of thousands of clones, 90% seen once. The clonotype comes from a female donor with multiple sclerosis, enrolled in a pregnancy study. The input for sequencing was CD8+ T cells from peripheral blood mononuclear cells, taken before pregnancy.

The CDR3 is CASSLSNTQYF. CDR3 DNA sequence: TGTGCCAGCAGCTTGTCTAATACGCAGTATTTT. This chain joins TRBV5-4 and TRBJ2-3; D is undetermined. The germline gives CDR1 SGHNT, CDR2 YYREEE (reference sequence). The CDR3 extends over 11 amino acids. Trimming took off 1 base at V and 7 bases at J, with 4 bases between the two ends.